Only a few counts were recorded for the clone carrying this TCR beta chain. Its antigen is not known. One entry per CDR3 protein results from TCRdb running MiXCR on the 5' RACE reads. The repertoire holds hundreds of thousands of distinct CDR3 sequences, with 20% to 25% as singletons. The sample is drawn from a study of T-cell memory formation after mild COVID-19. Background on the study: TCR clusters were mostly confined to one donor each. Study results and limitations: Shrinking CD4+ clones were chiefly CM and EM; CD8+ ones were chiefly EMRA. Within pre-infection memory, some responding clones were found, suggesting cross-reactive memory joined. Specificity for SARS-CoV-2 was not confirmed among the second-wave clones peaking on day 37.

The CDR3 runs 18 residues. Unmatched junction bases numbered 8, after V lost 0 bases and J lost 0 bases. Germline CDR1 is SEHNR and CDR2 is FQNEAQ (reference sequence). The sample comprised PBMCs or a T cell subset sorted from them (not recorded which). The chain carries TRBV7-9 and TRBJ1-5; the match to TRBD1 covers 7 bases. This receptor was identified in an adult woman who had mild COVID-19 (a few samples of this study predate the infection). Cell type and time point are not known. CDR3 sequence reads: CASSLARTGANSNQPQHF. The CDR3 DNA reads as TGTGCCAGCAGCTTAGCCCGGACAGGAGCGAATAGCAATCAGCCCCAGCATTTT.